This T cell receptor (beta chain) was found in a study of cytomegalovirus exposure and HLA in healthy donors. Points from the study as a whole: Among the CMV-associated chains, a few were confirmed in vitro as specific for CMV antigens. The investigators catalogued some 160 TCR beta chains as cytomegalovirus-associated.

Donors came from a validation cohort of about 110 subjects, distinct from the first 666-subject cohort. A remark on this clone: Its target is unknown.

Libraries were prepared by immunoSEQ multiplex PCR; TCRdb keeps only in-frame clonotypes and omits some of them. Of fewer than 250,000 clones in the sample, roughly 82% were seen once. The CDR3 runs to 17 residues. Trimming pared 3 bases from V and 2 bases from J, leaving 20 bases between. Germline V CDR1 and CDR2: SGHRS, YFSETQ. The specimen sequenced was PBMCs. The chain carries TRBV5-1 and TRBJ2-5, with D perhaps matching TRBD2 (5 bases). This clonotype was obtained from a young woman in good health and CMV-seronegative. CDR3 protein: CASSSGRTLPGQETQYF. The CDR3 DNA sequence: TGCGCCAGCAGCTCGGGGAGAACACTCCCTGGGCAAGAGACCCAGTACTTC.